Each of the 9 T cell receptor beta chains below was sequenced from the same sample in a study of CD4 T cells in relation to SARS-CoV-2 and coronaviruses. These receptors are not linked to any known antigen. Here immunoSEQ multiplex PCR was the method, and the copy in TCRdb shows in-frame clones only, minus some. Found here are roughly 17,000 clones, nearly 85% of them singletons; the top ten hold over 40%. Unexposed donor CD4+ T cells date from 2011-2018, before the COVID-19 pandemic. The cells were cultured for over eight days before CD4+ T cells were isolated. The material sequenced was CD4+ T cells from PBMCs, cultured in vitro. The receptor set was obtained from a human donor in good health.

This clone was seen more than once but under ten times. This chain joins TRBV24-1 and TRBJ2-2; a possible D gene is TRBD1 (6 bases). V was cut by 4 bases and J by 5 bases, with 16 bases left in between. The CDR3 runs 16 residues. Germline V gene data show CDR1 as KGHDR and CDR2 as SFDVKD. CDR3 residues: CATSEETGKGTGELFF. CDR3 nucleotides: TGTGCCACCAGTGAAGAGACAGGTAAGGGGACCGGGGAGCTGTTTTTT.

This chain links TRBV19 with TRBJ1-2; possibly TRBD1 for D (5 bases). The V and J ends lost 9 bases and 5 bases respectively, with 28 bases between them. This CDR3 is built from 17 residues. CDR1 is LNHDA, CDR2 SQIVND, per germline (reference sequence). In DNA form, the CDR3 reads TGTGCCAGCCTTCCGACGGGACCGTGGATCACGACATATGGCTACACCTTC. Its translation is CASLPTGPWITTYGYTF.

The rearrangement links TRBV3-1 (or the pseudogene TRBV3-2) to TRBJ2-2; D is unclear. V lost 0 bases and J 5 bases, leaving 13 bases between the germline ends. The germline gives CDR1 LGHDT, CDR2 YNNKEL (reference sequence). The length of the CDR3 is 16 residues. The CDR3 here is CASSQDPGIGTGELFF. The CDR3 nucleotides are TGTGCCAGCAGCCAAGATCCGGGTATAGGGACCGGGGAGCTGTTTTTT.

V and J are TRBV9 and TRBJ2-5, with a weak D call TRBD2 (5 bases). Looked up from germline, CDR1 is SGDLS and CDR2 is YYNGEE. Between the trimmed V and J ends, which lost 4 bases and 5 bases, there was a span of 12 bases. This CDR3 comprises 13 residues. In DNA, the CDR3 is TGTGCCAGCAGCCCCGGAACTAGGGAGACCCAGTACTTC. Translating gives CASSPGTRETQYF. Using reference TRBV9 and TRBJ2-5 for the parts outside the CDR3, the full variable domain is DSGVTQTPKHLITATGQRVTLRCSPRSGDLSVYWYQQSLDQGLQFLIQYYNGEERAKGNILERFSAQQFPDLHSELNLSSLELGDSALYFCASSPGTRETQYFGPGTRLLVL.

A single count supports this clone. This sequence joins TRBV15 and TRBJ2-7, with D uncertain. Deletions cut 4 bases from V and 2 bases from J, with 9 bases between. Looked up from germline, CDR1 is LNHNV and CDR2 is YYDKDF (reference sequence). The CDR3 sequence is 13 residues long. CDR3 DNA: TGTGCCACCAGCACGGACGGACCCTACGAGCAGTACTTC. Translation: CATSTDGPYEQYF.

The rearrangement uses TRBV11-2 and TRBJ1-2; maybe TRBD1 (5 bases). The CDR3 length is 13 residues. With 5 bases removed from V and 4 bases from J, the gap between germline ends came to 11 bases. CDR1 and CDR2 from the germline V gene are SGHAT and FQNNGV. In nucleotides, the CDR3 is TGTGCCAGCAGCCGGGGCCGGGTCTATGGCTACACCTTC. Translated, it gives CASSRGRVYGYTF.

The chain has TRBV6-5 and TRBJ1-6; no clear D. Germline-derived CDR1 and CDR2 are MNHEY and SVGAGI. The CDR3 loop spans 15 amino acids. Trimming stripped 0 bases from V and 10 bases from J, with 13 bases between. The CDR3 protein is CASSYSTDSYSPLHF. As DNA, the CDR3 is TGTGCCAGCAGTTACTCGACGGACTCCTACTCACCCCTCCACTTT.

This clone was found a few times. In DNA form, the CDR3 reads TGTGCCAGCAGTGAGGGCTCCTATGGCTACACCTTC. It translates to CASSEGSYGYTF. The chain uses TRBV6-1 and TRBJ1-2; unclear D gene. CDR3 length: 12 residues. The V gene lost 3 bases and the J gene lost 4 bases, with 6 bases spanning the gap. Germline CDR1 reads MNHNS; CDR2 reads SASEGT.

A single count supports this clone. V is TRBV28 and J is TRBJ2-7; tentatively, D is TRBD2 (5 bases). Germline loops: CDR1 MDHEN, CDR2 SYDVKM. This CDR3 has 14 residues. The ends were cut back, 10 bases at V and 4 bases at J, with 20 bases in the middle. The CDR3 protein is CATTRTGVTYEQYF. CDR3 bases: TGTGCCACCACCAGGACTGGCGTTACATACGAGCAGTACTTC.